This TCR beta chain was identified in a study of T cells in women clearing cervical HPV infection. Study-wide background: Donors had HPV16-related CIN3 or worse; 2 had invasive cancer. Controls' single incident HPV16 infection cleared within 12 months without precancer.

Notes on the study in general: Repertoire richness, not evenness, was significantly elevated in CIN3+ cases versus controls. Richness differences could reflect unmeasured T-cell content per sample.

Sequencing used immunoSEQ multiplex PCR; TCRdb keeps in-frame clones, though not all of them. Recorded for this sample: about 30,000 clones. On this clone itself: Its antigen is as yet unknown. The missing CDR3 end, 3 residues past where the read stops, is filled in from the germline J gene.

The V gene end was trimmed by 3 bases and the J gene end by 5 bases; junction bases not matched to a gene: 5. The germline V gene encodes CDR1 SNHLY and CDR2 FYNNEI. This CDR3 has 16 amino acids. This chain connects TRBV2 to TRBJ2-5, with TRBD2 identical over 14 bases. The receptor was derived from a woman between 18 and 75 years old with a cervical HPV16 infection that either progressed to CIN3+ or cleared (not recorded which). Material for sequencing was blood buffy coat. The DNA read from the CDR3 is TGTGCCAGCAGTGACGGGACTAGCGGGAGATCGGAGACC. Translation: CASSDGTSGRSET. The full CDR3 is CASSDGTSGRSETQYF.